Shown below are 3 T cell receptor beta chains from a single sample sequenced in a study of CD8 T cells in ankylosing spondylitis. Regarding the study as a whole: About 8 highly homologous variants made up a TCR beta motif, and this motif appeared characteristic of ankylosing spondylitis blood.

MiXCR, run by TCRdb on the 5' RACE reads, gives a single entry per CDR3 protein. Of about 750,000 distinct CDR3 sequences in the sample, 15% to 20% were seen once. Their cognate antigens are unknown. Input material: blood, either unsorted or a sorted T cell fraction (not recorded which). The receptors were gathered from a male donor with ankylosing spondylitis.

This clonotype was counted between two and nine times. V gene TRBV6-5 combines with J gene TRBJ2-6, with D unresolved. Germline V gene sequence: CDR1 MNHEY, CDR2 SVGAGI. CDR3 size: 16 residues. The V end was cut by 0 bases, the J end by 1 base, with 7 bases between. In DNA form, the CDR3 reads TGTGCCAGCAGTTACTCGTCAGGTTCTGGGGCCAACGTCCTGACTTTC. Its translation is CASSYSSGSGANVLTF.

This clonotype was seen at least ten times. This chain connects TRBV6-1 to TRBJ2-7, with D tentatively TRBD2 (5 bases). In germline, CDR1 is MNHNS, CDR2 SASEGT. This CDR3 has 15 residues. Trimming removed 6 bases from V and 1 base from J, with 16 bases in between. CDR3 sequence: CASSPGLVVSYEQYF. CDR3 sequence (DNA): TGTGCCAGCAGCCCCGGACTCGTAGTTTCCTACGAGCAGTACTTC.

This clonotype has just a few counts. CDR3 nucleotides: TGTGCCAGCAAATTGGGGCCCCTGGGCACAGATACGCAGTATTTT. It translates to CASKLGPLGTDTQYF. The J gene is TRBJ2-3, the V gene TRBV27; D may be TRBD1 (5 bases). CDR3 length: 15 residues. The germline V gene has CDR1 MNHEY and CDR2 SMNVEV (reference sequence). The V gene lost 7 bases and the J gene lost 1 base, with 15 bases spanning the gap.